The rows below give T cell receptor beta chains drawn from one sample of a study of cytomegalovirus exposure and HLA in healthy donors. Generated by immunoSEQ multiplex PCR, the TCRdb table keeps only in-frame clones and is missing some. The sample has around 90,000 clones, roughly 67% seen once; the top ten hold about 2.3%. The source material was PBMCs. The receptor set was obtained from a human donor in good health. The conserved cysteine and the conserved F or W are not part of the CDR3 here.

v_gene	j_gene	CDR3aa
TRBV5-8	TRBJ2-3	ASSFVKVRGGTDTQY
TRBV7-3	TRBJ1-1	ASSSAGDTEAF
TRBV6-1	TRBJ1-2	ASSVFQVNYGYT
TRBV5-1	TRBJ1-5	ASSRTGEYSQPQH
TRBV9	TRBJ2-5	ASSPETGGETQY
TRBV12-5	TRBJ2-7	ASGLVSPRPQDKWGYEQY
TRBV19	TRBJ1-2	ASSLKQGSIYGYT
TRBV4-2	TRBJ2-2	ASSQDPAGGRTGELF
TRBV25-1	TRBJ1-1	ASSEPGTLEAF
TRBV5-4	TRBJ1-6	ASSWKGASFPSPLH
TRBV18	TRBJ2-7	ASSPRGLAGRYEQY
TRBV4-3	TRBJ2-2	ASSQQGGKVGELF
TRBV19	TRBJ1-2	ASSIAGTGAEGYT
TRBV5-8	TRBJ1-5	ASSPRDRVRQPQH
TRBV29-1	TRBJ1-1	SVRKGGSNTEAF
TRBV19	TRBJ2-5	ASRGTGEETQY
TRBV9	TRBJ1-4	ASSVASGSPEKLF
TRBV5-5	TRBJ1-1	ASSWGSGTEETEAF
TRBV5-6	TRBJ1-6	ASSFFGAGGNSPLH
TRBV12-2	TRBJ1-2	ASRLYT
TRBV7-3	TRBJ2-1	ASSLIGSNYNEQF
TRBV5-1	TRBJ1-2	ASSAGGTGDQLNGYT
TRBV15	TRBJ2-1	ATSKLASGGALSYNEQF
TRBV20-1	TRBJ1-5	SAPTELAQH
TRBV5-8	TRBJ2-7	ASSLGEAYEQY
TRBV5-8	TRBJ1-2	ASSLAGPRYGYT
TRBV12-5	TRBJ2-2	ASGLTENTGELF
TRBV11-2	TRBJ2-7	ASSPPFTGGPHEQY
TRBV6-4	TRBJ2-2	ASSSDRAAGELF
TRBV11-3	TRBJ2-7	ASSLAKTPGGAYEQY
TRBV10-2	TRBJ2-7	ASRPGQGATYEQY
TRBV9	TRBJ1-4	ASSDPGGTGHEKLF
TRBV30	TRBJ2-3	AWTGGGPDTQY
TRBV15	TRBJ1-5	ATSRAQEEQPQH
TRBV9	TRBJ1-5	ASSRTRYSNQPQH
TRBV6-1	TRBJ2-3	ASSEPRLRRTRGDTQY
TRBV2	TRBJ2-2	ASSELPGTGVGGELF
TRBV4-2	TRBJ1-6	ASSQAGTAYNSPLH